This T cell receptor beta chain is drawn from a study of Graves' ophthalmopathy and Graves' hyperthyroidism. Amplified material comprised TCR beta CDR3 regions derived from RNA transcripts. In the first round, RT-PCR was carried out with HTBI primers, and a multiplex PCR formed the second round. Using its own MiXCR run on the multiplex PCR reads, TCRdb lists one record per CDR3 protein. The sample carries some 750,000 distinct CDR3 sequences, around 40% recorded once. The study's findings and limits: The authors also found most expanded thyroid clonotypes above 0.001 frequency in blood. Predictions made by the model for ophthalmopathy progression reached approximately 71% sensitivity and almost 75% specificity.

This clonotype was recorded at least ten times. Its specificity is unknown. CDR3 size: 15 residues. Germline V CDR1 and CDR2: LNHDA, SQIVND (reference sequence). Trimming cost V 8 bases and J 7 bases, with 21 bases left between them. The chain joins TRBV19 to TRBJ1-5; the D gene is possibly TRBD1 (5 bases). The sample was peripheral blood. The sequence was collected from an adult man with Graves' ophthalmopathy. CDR3 residues: CASHSGSVPRQPQHF. The CDR3 DNA follows: TGTGCCAGTCATTCAGGGTCGGTCCCGAGGCAGCCCCAGCATTTT.